These T cell receptor beta chains were read from a single sample in a study of blood T cell repertoires in COVID-19. Data came from immunoSEQ multiplex PCR; TCRdb stores just in-frame clones and leaves some out. Among 150,000 to 200,000 clones listed, roughly 88% were seen once. Sequencing input: peripheral blood. Every receptor here comes from a woman aged 40 to 50 with COVID-19, enrolled during active disease. Each CDR3 is given with its conserved first and last residue. Fields, in order: D gene, V gene, clone size, J gene, CDR3 DNA, CDR3 protein. A D gene is named only where the DNA matches it firmly. Clone size is given for some rows only: seen once, a few or many times, or a class if the clone is expanded.

D: TRBD2; V: TRBV11-3; size: -; J: TRBJ2-1; DNA: TGTGCCAGCAGCTTACGGACTAGCGGGGGGTACAATGAGCAGTTCTTC; CDR3: CASSLRTSGGYNEQFF
D: -; V: TRBV12-3/TRBV12-4; size: -; J: TRBJ1-3; DNA: TGTGCCAGCAGTAGGAGGGTGGGAAACACCATATATTTT; CDR3: CASSRRVGNTIYF
D: -; V: TRBV5-1; size: few; J: TRBJ2-7; DNA: TGCGCCAGCAGCTTGGACAGCACCTCCTACGAGCAGTACTTC; CDR3: CASSLDSTSYEQYF
D: TRBD1; V: TRBV2; size: once; J: TRBJ1-2; DNA: TGTGCCAGCCCAATTGGGGACAGAGAAACTAACTATGGCTACACCTTC; CDR3: CASPIGDRETNYGYTF
D: TRBD1; V: TRBV6-6; size: few; J: TRBJ1-3; DNA: TGTGCCAGCAGTCTGTCAGGGGGTATCGGGTCTGGAAACACCATATATTTT; CDR3: CASSLSGGIGSGNTIYF
D: TRBD2; V: TRBV3-1/TRBV3-2; size: -; J: TRBJ2-3; DNA: TGTGCCAGCAGTTTGAGGCCTAGCGGGGCCCGCACAGATACGCAGTATTTT; CDR3: CASSLRPSGARTDTQYF
D: -; V: TRBV11-2; size: -; J: TRBJ1-6; DNA: TGTGCCAGCAGCCCCGGGATCCGGGGAAATTCACCCCTCCACTTT; CDR3: CASSPGIRGNSPLHF
D: -; V: TRBV6-5; size: -; J: TRBJ1-1; DNA: TGTGCCAGCAAAGACAGGTACGGGAACACTGAAGCTTTCTTT; CDR3: CASKDRYGNTEAFF
D: -; V: TRBV24-1; size: -; J: TRBJ1-6; DNA: TGTGCCACCAGTGAAAAAAACTCGCGTTCACCCCTCCACTTT; CDR3: CATSEKNSRSPLHF
D: TRBD2; V: TRBV6-5; size: once; J: TRBJ2-7; DNA: TGTGCCAGCAGCCTTCTAGCGGGAGTGGGCGAGCAGTACTTC; CDR3: CASSLLAGVGEQYF
D: TRBD1; V: TRBV6-5; size: -; J: TRBJ2-7; DNA: TGTGCCAGCCACCGGGACAGGGCCTACGAGCAGTACTTC; CDR3: CASHRDRAYEQYF
D: -; V: TRBV6-5; size: few; J: TRBJ1-1; DNA: TGTGCCAGCAGTTACGCCGGCGGAGAAGCTTTCTTT; CDR3: CASSYAGGEAFF
D: TRBD2; V: TRBV5-4; size: -; J: TRBJ2-2; DNA: TGTGCCAGCAGCTTGGGCGGGGGGAACACCGGGGAGCTGTTTTTT; CDR3: CASSLGGGNTGELFF
D: TRBD2; V: TRBV30; size: -; J: TRBJ2-1; DNA: TGTGCCTGGAGTGTAGGTCTAGCGGGATCCGGTGAGCAGTTCTTC; CDR3: CAWSVGLAGSGEQFF
D: TRBD1; V: TRBV4-2; size: -; J: TRBJ1-2; DNA: TGTACCAGCAGCCAAGAAGGACAGGGGGCCTTCTATGGCTACACCTTC; CDR3: CTSSQEGQGAFYGYTF
D: -; V: TRBV5-6; size: -; J: TRBJ1-5; DNA: TGTGCCAGCAGCTTGGTGGCGGATAATAGCAATCAGCCCCAGCATTTT; CDR3: CASSLVADNSNQPQHF
D: -; V: TRBV11-1; size: -; J: TRBJ2-4; DNA: TGTGCCAGCAGCGCGGAGAACATTCAGTACTTC; CDR3: CASSAENIQYF
D: TRBD1; V: TRBV6-5; size: once; J: TRBJ1-1; DNA: TGTGCCAGCAGTTACGGGACAGGGGGCGATGCTTTCTTT; CDR3: CASSYGTGGDAFF
D: -; V: TRBV7-9; size: -; J: TRBJ1-5; DNA: TGTGCCAGCAGCCCCGGTCAGACGGGGCAGCCCCAGCATTTT; CDR3: CASSPGQTGQPQHF
D: TRBD1; V: TRBV19; size: -; J: TRBJ1-5; DNA: TGTGCCAGTAGTATAGCCGGCAGGGGGTCTCAGCCCCAGCATTTT; CDR3: CASSIAGRGSQPQHF
D: -; V: TRBV4-2; size: -; J: TRBJ1-2; DNA: TGTGCCAGCAGCCAAGATTGGCAGGGCGATTACTATGGCTACACCTTC; CDR3: CASSQDWQGDYYGYTF
D: -; V: TRBV10-1; size: -; J: TRBJ2-2; DNA: TGCGCCAGCGGGGGGACGAACACCGGGGAGCTGTTTTTT; CDR3: CASGGTNTGELFF
D: -; V: TRBV12-2; size: -; J: TRBJ1-4; DNA: TGTGCAAGTCGCGGAGGGTTTGGCGAAAAACTGTTTTTT; CDR3: CASRGGFGEKLFF
D: TRBD1; V: TRBV2; size: few; J: TRBJ1-6; DNA: TGTGCCAGCAGTGTTAATATGGGGACAGGGGGCCAAAAGCGAAATTCACCCCTCCACTTT; CDR3: CASSVNMGTGGQKRNSPLHF
D: -; V: TRBV19; size: -; J: TRBJ1-2; DNA: TGTGCCAGTAGTCCAGCTAACTATGGCTACACCTTC; CDR3: CASSPANYGYTF
D: -; V: TRBV6-4; size: -; J: TRBJ1-2; DNA: TGTGCCAGCGGCGACAGATATGGCTACACCTTC; CDR3: CASGDRYGYTF
D: -; V: TRBV11-2; size: -; J: TRBJ2-6; DNA: TGTGCCAGCAGCAAGACAGACTCTGGGGCCAACGTCCTGACTTTC; CDR3: CASSKTDSGANVLTF
D: -; V: TRBV24-1; size: -; J: TRBJ2-7; DNA: TGTGCCACCAGTGACCCAGACAAGTCCTACGAGCAGTACTTC; CDR3: CATSDPDKSYEQYF
D: TRBD1; V: TRBV6-4; size: -; J: TRBJ1-1; DNA: TGTGCCAGCAGTGACACAGGGGGCACTGAAGCTTTCTTT; CDR3: CASSDTGGTEAFF
D: TRBD1; V: TRBV18; size: -; J: TRBJ1-4; DNA: TGTGCCAGCTCCCTGGGACAGGCAAATGAAAAACTGTTTTTT; CDR3: CASSLGQANEKLFF
D: -; V: TRBV11-3; size: -; J: TRBJ2-1; DNA: TGTGCCAGCAGCTTAGGTACAGGGAGGGAGGAGCAGTTCTTC; CDR3: CASSLGTGREEQFF
D: TRBD2; V: TRBV5-5; size: -; J: TRBJ2-7; DNA: TGTGCCAGCAGCTTTTCGCGGGGGGACCTCTACGAGCAGTACTTC; CDR3: CASSFSRGDLYEQYF
D: -; V: TRBV25-1; size: -; J: TRBJ2-7; DNA: TGTGCCAGCAGTGACCCGGACATTTCCTACGAGCAGTACTTC; CDR3: CASSDPDISYEQYF
D: TRBD2; V: TRBV19; size: -; J: TRBJ2-1; DNA: TGTGCCAGTAGTATTCTGGCTAGCGGGTACAATGAGCAGTTCTTC; CDR3: CASSILASGYNEQFF
D: TRBD1; V: TRBV7-2; size: -; J: TRBJ1-2; DNA: TGTGCCAGCATCCCTCAACAGGGGTACTATGGCTACACCTTC; CDR3: CASIPQQGYYGYTF
D: -; V: TRBV6-2/TRBV6-3; size: -; J: TRBJ1-6; DNA: TGTGCCAGCACCCCAGGGACATCGTTTTCACCCCTCCACTTT; CDR3: CASTPGTSFSPLHF
D: TRBD2; V: TRBV6-4; size: few; J: TRBJ2-1; DNA: TGTGCCAGCAGCCCCACTAGCGAAGGAGGGCTTGAGCAGTTCTTC; CDR3: CASSPTSEGGLEQFF
D: -; V: TRBV7-2; size: -; J: TRBJ2-7; DNA: TGTGCCAGCAGCCATGATTTAAGGGGTGAGGAGCAGTACTTC; CDR3: CASSHDLRGEEQYF
D: TRBD2; V: TRBV9; size: -; J: TRBJ2-7; DNA: TGTGCCAGCAGCGATAGCGGGAGGGCCGGCGAGCAGTACTTC; CDR3: CASSDSGRAGEQYF
D: TRBD1; V: TRBV29-1; size: -; J: TRBJ1-1; DNA: TGCAGCGTGGACAGGGGGCCCTTTGAAGCTTTCTTT; CDR3: CSVDRGPFEAFF
D: TRBD2; V: TRBV11-2; size: -; J: TRBJ2-1; DNA: TGTGCCAGCAGCCCTGACGTAGCGGGCTACAATGAGCAGTTCTTC; CDR3: CASSPDVAGYNEQFF
D: -; V: TRBV5-1; size: -; J: TRBJ2-7; DNA: TGCGCCAGCAGCCGATCCACAGGGAACGAGCAGTACTTC; CDR3: CASSRSTGNEQYF
D: TRBD2; V: TRBV5-1; size: -; J: TRBJ2-7; DNA: TGCGCCAGCAGCTTTACCCAGGGAGGGGCCTACGAGCAGTACTTC; CDR3: CASSFTQGGAYEQYF
D: TRBD2; V: TRBV11-3; size: -; J: TRBJ2-1; DNA: TGTGCCAGCAGCTTAGGCGGTAGCGGGAGCAATGAGCAGTTCTTC; CDR3: CASSLGGSGSNEQFF
D: -; V: TRBV7-2; size: -; J: TRBJ2-7; DNA: TGTGCCAGCAGCTTAGCTCCCCGGGGAGCGTACGAGCAGTACTTC; CDR3: CASSLAPRGAYEQYF
D: -; V: TRBV6-6; size: once; J: TRBJ1-2; DNA: TGTGCCAGCAGTTACTCCCCCCTATACTCCTATGGCTACACCTTC; CDR3: CASSYSPLYSYGYTF
D: -; V: TRBV7-3; size: few; J: TRBJ1-1; DNA: TGTGCCAGCAGCTTTTACTCCGACACTGAAGCTTTCTTT; CDR3: CASSFYSDTEAFF
D: TRBD1; V: TRBV11-3; size: -; J: TRBJ1-1; DNA: TGTGCCAGCAGCCACAGGGGGAACACTGAAGCTTTCTTT; CDR3: CASSHRGNTEAFF
D: -; V: TRBV19; size: -; J: TRBJ2-6; DNA: TGTGCCAGTGCGGACAGCTCTGGGGCCAACGTCCTGACTTTC; CDR3: CASADSSGANVLTF
D: -; V: TRBV9; size: -; J: TRBJ1-6; DNA: TGTGCCAGCAGCGTAGTCGGTTCACCCCTCCACTTT; CDR3: CASSVVGSPLHF